This T cell receptor (beta chain) stems from a study of T cell repertoires in ileal Crohn's disease. About the research overall: Patients had a median roughly 8-year disease duration, and around 35% were active smokers. Biopsies of the neoterminal ileum at postoperative colonoscopy form M6 samples. Whole-study findings and limits: Every patient over 26.8% clonality showed endoscopic recurrence.

CDR3 length: 14 residues. The germline V gene encodes CDR1 LNHDA and CDR2 SQIVND (reference sequence). Trimming left V 3 bases short and J 5 bases short, with 13 bases between. TCRB immunosequencing input was approximately 450 nanograms of biopsy DNA per sample. This table comes from immunoSEQ multiplex PCR, and its TCRdb copy is limited to in-frame clones, with some not included. The data contain some 4,000 clones, over 70% of them singletons. For this clone: Its antigen is not identified.

The sample's time point: neoterminal ileum biopsy at postoperative endoscopy, about 6 months after surgery. The sequencing sample was made of ileal tissue. This chain uses TRBV19 with TRBJ1-2; the D gene is possibly TRBD1 (6 bases). This sequence originates from an adult with Crohn's disease. The DNA for the CDR3 is TGTGCCAGTAGTATCCTGGACAGAACTTATGGCTACACCTTC. Translated: CASSILDRTYGYTF.